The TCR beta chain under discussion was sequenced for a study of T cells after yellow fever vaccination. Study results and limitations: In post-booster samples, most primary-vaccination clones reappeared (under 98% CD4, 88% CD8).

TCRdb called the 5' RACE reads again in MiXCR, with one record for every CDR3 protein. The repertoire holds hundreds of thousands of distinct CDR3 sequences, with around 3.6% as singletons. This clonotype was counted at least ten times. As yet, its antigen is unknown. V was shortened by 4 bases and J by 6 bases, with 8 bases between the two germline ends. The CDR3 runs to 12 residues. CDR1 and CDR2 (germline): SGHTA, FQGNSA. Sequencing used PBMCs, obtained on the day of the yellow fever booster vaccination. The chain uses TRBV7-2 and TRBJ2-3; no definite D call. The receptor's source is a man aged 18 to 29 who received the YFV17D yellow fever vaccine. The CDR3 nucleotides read TGTGCCAGCAGCTGGCTTAGGGATACGCAGTATTTT. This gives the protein CASSWLRDTQYF. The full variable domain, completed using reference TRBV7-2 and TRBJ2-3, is GAGVSQSPSNKVTEKGKDVELRCDPISGHTALYWYRQSLGQGLEFLIYFQGNSAPDKSGLPSDRFSAERTGGSVSTLTIQRTQQEDSAVYLCASSWLRDTQYFGPGTRLTVL.